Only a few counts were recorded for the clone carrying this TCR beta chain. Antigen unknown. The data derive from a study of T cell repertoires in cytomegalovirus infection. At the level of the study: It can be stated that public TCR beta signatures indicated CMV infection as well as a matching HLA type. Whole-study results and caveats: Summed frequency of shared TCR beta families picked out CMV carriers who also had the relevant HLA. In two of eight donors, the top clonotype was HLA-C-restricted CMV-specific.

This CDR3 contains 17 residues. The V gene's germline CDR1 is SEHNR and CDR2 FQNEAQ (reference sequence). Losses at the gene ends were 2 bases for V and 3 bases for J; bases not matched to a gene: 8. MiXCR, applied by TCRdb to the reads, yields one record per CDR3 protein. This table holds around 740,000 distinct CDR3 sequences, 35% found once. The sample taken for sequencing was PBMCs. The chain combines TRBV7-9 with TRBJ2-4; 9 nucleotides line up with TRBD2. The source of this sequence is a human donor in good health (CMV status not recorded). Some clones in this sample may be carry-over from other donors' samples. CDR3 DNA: TGTGCCAGCAGCTTATTAGCGGGAGTGGACCGCAAAAACATTCAGTACTTC. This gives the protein CASSLLAGVDRKNIQYF.